Listed below are T cell receptor beta chains from one sample, sequenced in a study of cytomegalovirus exposure and HLA in healthy donors. This table comes from immunoSEQ multiplex PCR, and its TCRdb copy is limited to in-frame clones, with some not included. This table has about 140,000 clones, roughly 88% appearing once. Sequenced input: PBMCs. The receptors derive from a woman in her forties in good health and CMV-seronegative. CDR3s include the opening cysteine and the closing phenylalanine or tryptophan. Fields, in order: D gene, V gene, clone size, J gene, CDR3 protein, CDR3 DNA. D genes are given only for firm matches. The size of a clone is reported for some rows only, either as once, few or many, or as a class for expanded clones.

D gene: TRBD2; V gene: TRBV5-3; clone size: -; J gene: TRBJ2-7; CDR3 protein: CARSWGLAVHEQYF; CDR3 DNA: TGTGCCAGAAGCTGGGGACTAGCGGTCCACGAGCAGTACTTC
D gene: -; V gene: TRBV6-5; clone size: few; J gene: TRBJ2-1; CDR3 protein: CASSYPNEQFF; CDR3 DNA: TGTGCCAGCAGTTACCCAAATGAGCAGTTCTTC
D gene: -; V gene: TRBV30; clone size: -; J gene: TRBJ2-3; CDR3 protein: CAYTPQGTDTQYF; CDR3 DNA: TGTGCCTATACCCCGCAGGGAACAGATACGCAGTATTTT
D gene: TRBD1; V gene: TRBV6-5; clone size: -; J gene: TRBJ1-5; CDR3 protein: CASSSGQGGNQPQHF; CDR3 DNA: TGTGCCAGCAGTAGCGGACAGGGCGGGAATCAGCCCCAGCATTTT
D gene: TRBD2; V gene: TRBV19; clone size: -; J gene: TRBJ2-7; CDR3 protein: CASSISLAGDEQYF; CDR3 DNA: TGTGCCAGTAGTATCTCACTAGCGGGAGACGAGCAGTACTTC
D gene: TRBD1; V gene: TRBV5-4; clone size: few; J gene: TRBJ1-1; CDR3 protein: CASSSWTGQNTEAFF; CDR3 DNA: TGTGCCAGCAGCTCCTGGACAGGGCAGAACACTGAAGCTTTCTTT
D gene: TRBD1; V gene: TRBV4-2; clone size: -; J gene: TRBJ1-2; CDR3 protein: CASSQEGQIYGYTF; CDR3 DNA: TGTGCCAGCAGCCAAGAGGGACAGATCTATGGCTACACCTTC
D gene: TRBD1; V gene: TRBV5-1; clone size: once; J gene: TRBJ1-5; CDR3 protein: CASSFDRDNQPQHF; CDR3 DNA: TGCGCCAGCAGCTTCGACAGGGACAATCAGCCCCAGCATTTT
D gene: -; V gene: TRBV7-9; clone size: once; J gene: TRBJ2-1; CDR3 protein: CASSPRGVVNEQFF; CDR3 DNA: TGTGCCAGCAGCCCCAGGGGAGTAGTAAATGAGCAGTTCTTC
D gene: TRBD2; V gene: TRBV4-1; clone size: -; J gene: TRBJ2-3; CDR3 protein: CASSLLGLVTDTQYF; CDR3 DNA: TGCGCCAGCAGCCTTCTCGGACTAGTCACAGATACGCAGTATTTT
D gene: -; V gene: TRBV11-3; clone size: once; J gene: TRBJ2-7; CDR3 protein: CASSLGPSRTDSYEQYF; CDR3 DNA: TGTGCCAGCAGCTTAGGACCTTCCAGGACAGATTCCTACGAGCAGTACTTC
D gene: TRBD2; V gene: TRBV9; clone size: -; J gene: TRBJ2-7; CDR3 protein: CASSVAWTSYEQYF; CDR3 DNA: TGTGCCAGCAGCGTAGCCTGGACTAGCTACGAGCAGTACTTC
D gene: -; V gene: TRBV2; clone size: -; J gene: TRBJ2-7; CDR3 protein: CASTTIYEQYF; CDR3 DNA: TGTGCCAGCACAACTATCTACGAGCAGTACTTC
D gene: -; V gene: TRBV27; clone size: -; J gene: TRBJ2-3; CDR3 protein: CASSYYHTDTQYF; CDR3 DNA: TGTGCCAGCAGTTACTACCATACAGATACGCAGTATTTT
D gene: TRBD1; V gene: TRBV10-3; clone size: -; J gene: TRBJ2-5; CDR3 protein: CAITDDRGETQYF; CDR3 DNA: TGTGCCATCACCGATGACAGGGGGGAGACCCAGTACTTC
D gene: TRBD2; V gene: TRBV5-4; clone size: -; J gene: TRBJ2-3; CDR3 protein: CATATSGSTDTQYF; CDR3 DNA: TGTGCCACCGCGACTAGCGGGAGCACAGATACGCAGTATTTT
D gene: TRBD2; V gene: TRBV4-1; clone size: -; J gene: TRBJ2-2; CDR3 protein: CASSQGASGIGSGELFF; CDR3 DNA: TGCGCCAGCAGCCAAGGGGCTAGCGGGATAGGATCCGGGGAGCTGTTTTTT
D gene: -; V gene: TRBV29-1; clone size: -; J gene: TRBJ2-5; CDR3 protein: CSVEGAPSGETQYF; CDR3 DNA: TGCAGCGTTGAGGGGGCCCCGAGCGGCGAGACCCAGTACTTC
D gene: -; V gene: TRBV29-1; clone size: -; J gene: TRBJ2-5; CDR3 protein: CSVTGVQETQYF; CDR3 DNA: TGCAGCGTTACGGGGGTACAAGAGACCCAGTACTTC
D gene: TRBD1; V gene: TRBV11-3; clone size: -; J gene: TRBJ2-7; CDR3 protein: CASSTAQGASEQYF; CDR3 DNA: TGTGCCAGCAGCACAGCACAGGGGGCGAGCGAGCAGTACTTC